A single sample gave rise to the 27 T cell receptor beta chains below, sequenced in a study of OX40 agonist ivuxolimab in advanced cancers. Profiled with immunoSEQ multiplex PCR; TCRdb holds only in-frame clones, not every one. The sample holds 57,000 or so clones, 84% seen once. The material sequenced was CD4+ or CD8+ T cells sorted from blood, taken in a trial of the OX40 agonist ivuxolimab. These receptors were taken from an adult with an advanced solid tumor such as melanoma, head and neck, liver or kidney cancer.

This chain links TRBV5-5 with TRBJ1-5, with 7 bases fitting TRBD1. Trimming cost V 0 bases and J 5 bases; bases outside gene matches: 2. CDR1 and CDR2 (germline): SGHKS, YYEKEE (reference sequence). The CDR3 spans 14 residues. The CDR3 sequence is CASSLGQGDQPQHF. The CDR3 DNA reads as TGTGCCAGCAGCTTGGGACAGGGAGATCAGCCCCAGCATTTT.

The chain couples TRBV6-5 to TRBJ1-4; D not certain. With 8 bases removed from V and 0 bases from J, the gap between germline ends came to 4 bases. Germline loops: CDR1 MNHEY, CDR2 SVGAGI. The CDR3 consists of 12 residues. In DNA, the CDR3 is TGTGCCAGCCGGCCAACTAATGAAAAACTGTTTTTT. This encodes CASRPTNEKLFF.

This clone was recorded a few times. The rearrangement links TRBV6-5 to TRBJ1-3; no definite D call. The length of the CDR3 is 16 residues. Germline CDR1 MNHEY, CDR2 SVGAGI. V lost 0 bases and J 0 bases, leaving 9 bases between the germline ends. For the CDR3, the DNA is TGTGCCAGCAGTTACTCGAGCCGGAGCTCTGGAAACACCATATATTTT. As protein: CASSYSSRSSGNTIYF.

The V gene is TRBV15, the J gene TRBJ2-3; 10 bases line up with TRBD2. The V gene end was trimmed by 1 base and the J gene end by 5 bases; junction bases not matched to a gene: 9. The CDR3 extends over 17 amino acids. Germline V gene data show CDR1 as LNHNV and CDR2 as YYDKDF (reference sequence). CDR3 region: CATSRGGAGGSLDTQYF. In DNA form, the CDR3 reads TGTGCCACCAGCAGAGGGGGAGCGGGAGGGAGTTTAGATACGCAGTATTTT.

This clone is categorized as medium-sized (0.01 to 0.1%). V usage is TRBV7-6 and J usage is TRBJ2-2, with D perhaps assigned TRBD1 or TRBD2 (6 bases each). Germline loops: CDR1 SGHVS, CDR2 FNYEAQ. Trimming pared 3 bases from V and 6 bases from J, leaving 11 bases between. The CDR3 covers 14 residues. The CDR3 sequence is CASSFSGGSGELFF. As DNA, the CDR3 is TGTGCCAGCAGCTTCTCCGGGGGCTCCGGGGAGCTGTTTTTT.

The rearrangement links TRBV9 to TRBJ1-1; D is unresolved. Trimming removed 2 bases at V and 2 bases at J, with 7 bases between. Per the germline V gene, CDR1 is SGDLS and CDR2 is YYNGEE. The CDR3 has 13 amino acids. CDR3 DNA: TGTGCCAGCAGCGTCTCAGGTAACACTGAAGCTTTCTTT. Encoded protein: CASSVSGNTEAFF.

V is TRBV5-5 and J is TRBJ1-5, with 7 bases lining up with TRBD1. There are 17 residues in the CDR3. V lost 0 bases, J lost 2 bases, and 8 bases stayed unmatched. Germline V CDR1 and CDR2: SGHKS, YYEKEE (reference sequence). The CDR3 spells CASSLVKVTGGNQPQHF. The CDR3 nucleotides are TGTGCCAGCAGCTTGGTTAAGGTTACAGGGGGCAATCAGCCCCAGCATTTT.

The V and J genes are TRBV7-3 and TRBJ2-7; TRBD2 aligns across 10 bases. V trimming: 4 bases; J trimming: 3 bases; junction bases outside the gene matches: 6. The CDR3 contains 15 residues. The germline V gene encodes CDR1 SGHTA and CDR2 FQGTGA. The CDR3 protein is CASSSPTSGFYEQYF. DNA of the CDR3: TGTGCCAGCAGCTCACCGACTAGCGGGTTCTACGAGCAGTACTTC.

The chain joins TRBV30 to TRBJ2-2; a possible D gene is TRBD1 (6 bases). Germline V gene data show CDR1 as GTSNPN and CDR2 as SVGIG (reference sequence). Trimming took off 0 bases at V and 7 bases at J, with 15 bases between the two ends. This CDR3 is built from 15 residues. CDR3: CAWSVSGTNVGELFF. The CDR3, as DNA: TGTGCCTGGAGTGTTTCCGGGACAAACGTCGGGGAGCTGTTTTTT. The whole variable domain, filled in from reference TRBV30 and TRBJ2-2, reads SQTIHQWPATLVQPVGSPLSLECTVEGTSNPNLYWYRQAAGRGLQLLFYSVGIGQISSEVPQNLSASRPQDRQFILSSKKLLLSDSGFYLCAWSVSGTNVGELFFGEGSRLTVL.

This clone was counted once. V gene TRBV5-5 combines with J gene TRBJ2-3, with D possibly matching TRBD1 (6 bases). Germline V lookup: CDR1 SGHKS, CDR2 YYEKEE (reference sequence). This CDR3 is 14 amino acids long. With 4 bases removed from V and 0 bases from J, the gap between germline ends came to 9 bases. CDR3 loop: CASSAGQSTDTQYF. The CDR3 DNA is TGTGCCAGCAGCGCTGGACAGAGCACAGATACGCAGTATTTT.

This chain links TRBV5-4 with TRBJ1-6, with unresolved D. This CDR3 has 15 residues. Germline V gives CDR1 SGHNT, CDR2 YYREEE (reference sequence). V lost 0 bases and J lost 6, with 10 bases in between. CDR3 nucleotide sequence: TGTGCCAGCAGCTTGGACCAAGGTACTAATTCACCCCTCCACTTT. Amino acids: CASSLDQGTNSPLHF.

This chain links TRBV9 with TRBJ1-5; 7 bases match TRBD1. The V segment lost 4 bases and the J segment 3 bases; nucleotides outside the gene matches: 10. Germline CDR1 is SGDLS and CDR2 is YYNGEE. The CDR3 is made up of 16 amino acids. This CDR3 reads CASSPSAGGSNQPQHF. CDR3 bases: TGTGCCAGCAGCCCGAGTGCAGGGGGTTCCAATCAGCCCCAGCATTTT.

The chain couples TRBV25-1 to TRBJ2-5; no clear D gene. CDR3 size: 12 residues. The V end was cut by 0 bases, the J end by 5 bases, with 4 bases between. Germline V gene lookup returns CDR1 MGHDK and CDR2 SYGVNS. CDR3 sequence reads: CASSEYGETQYF. As DNA, the CDR3 is TGTGCCAGCAGTGAATATGGGGAGACCCAGTACTTC.

The J gene is TRBJ2-1, the V gene TRBV6-5; D gene unclear. Between the trimmed V and J ends, which lost 5 bases and 8 bases, there was a span of 13 bases. This CDR3 has 13 residues. Germline V gives CDR1 MNHEY, CDR2 SVGAGI. This CDR3 reads CASSRKRGDEQFF. The CDR3 region has the DNA TGTGCCAGCAGTAGGAAAAGAGGCGATGAGCAGTTCTTC.

The chain recombines TRBV7-2 with TRBJ1-1; no clear D gene. V gave up 1 base and J gave up 2 bases, with 8 bases separating them. CDR1 is SGHTA and CDR2 is FQGNSA in the germline V gene. This CDR3 region has 14 residues. CDR3 bases: TGTGCCAGCAGCTTAGGGCTGGGAAACACTGAAGCTTTCTTT. Protein: CASSLGLGNTEAFF.

As regards this clone: The sample carries other DNA sequences with the same CDR3. This chain connects TRBV5-6 to TRBJ1-2; TRBD1 matches at 7 bases. The CDR3 covers 14 residues. With V trimmed by 4 bases and J by 5 bases, 8 bases remained unmatched. Germline values: CDR1 SGHDT, CDR2 YYEEEE. The CDR3 loop is CASSQLDREYGYTF. CDR3 nucleotides: TGTGCCAGCAGCCAGCTAGACAGGGAGTATGGCTACACCTTC.

CDR3 region: CSVEVKGQLFF. The CDR3 DNA reads as TGCAGCGTTGAAGTAAAGGGTCAGCTGTTTTTT. The genes are TRBV29-1 and TRBJ2-2, with D uncertain. CDR3 length: 11 residues. Germline-derived CDR1 and CDR2 are SQVTM and ANQGSEA. V lost 1 base, J lost 12 bases, and 9 bases lay in between.

In its sample, this clone was seen a few times. This chain connects TRBV4-1 to TRBJ2-1, with 12 bases fitting TRBD2. The CDR3 runs to 15 residues. The trim removed 3 bases at V and 7 bases at J, leaving 4 bases unmatched. From germline, CDR1 is MGHRA and CDR2 YSYEKL. Written as DNA, the CDR3 is TGCGCCAGCAGCCAGACCGGGACTAGCGGGAATGAGCAGTTCTTC. Protein sequence: CASSQTGTSGNEQFF.

J is TRBJ1-1 and V is TRBV7-8; perhaps TRBD1 as D (5 bases). V was pared by 1 base and J by 6 bases, with 9 bases between. In germline, CDR1 is SGHVS, CDR2 FQNEAQ. This CDR3 spans 13 amino acids. Written as DNA, the CDR3 is TGTGCCAGCAGCTTAGTGGGGGGAGCTGAAGCTTTCTTT. Its protein is CASSLVGGAEAFF.

The table lists this clone with a count of one. The chain is built from TRBV5-5 and TRBJ2-6; D ambiguous. The CDR3 contains 15 residues. Trimming removed 8 bases at V and 0 bases at J, with 12 bases between. Germline V gene sequence: CDR1 SGHKS, CDR2 YYEKEE (reference sequence). CDR3 nucleotides: TGTGCCAGTCTTGTAGACCCCTCTGGGGCCAACGTCCTGACTTTC. Amino acid sequence: CASLVDPSGANVLTF.

The rearrangement joins TRBV7-3 to TRBJ1-1; D is ambiguous. Germline V gene lookup returns CDR1 SGHTA and CDR2 FQGTGA. The V end was cut by 2 bases, the J end by 0 bases, with 4 bases between. The CDR3 length is 13 residues. The CDR3: CASSLSVNTEAFF. The CDR3 nucleotides are TGTGCCAGCAGCTTATCGGTGAACACTGAAGCTTTCTTT.

The chain joins TRBV5-4 to TRBJ1-2; D perhaps matches TRBD1 (6 bases). The CDR3 sequence is 15 residues long. V lost 4 bases and J 4 bases, leaving 17 bases between the germline ends. CDR1 and CDR2 from the germline V gene are SGHNT and YYREEE (reference sequence). The CDR3 sequence: CASSLGQRPRYGYTF. DNA of the CDR3: TGTGCCAGCAGCCTCGGACAGCGTCCTCGCTATGGCTACACCTTC.

The rearrangement links TRBV28 to TRBJ2-7; 10 bases are a match to TRBD2. Germline V gives CDR1 MDHEN, CDR2 SYDVKM. Losses at the gene ends were 2 bases for V and 4 bases for J; bases not matched to a gene: 8. There are 16 residues in the CDR3. The CDR3, as DNA: TGTGCCAGCAGTTTAAGTGAGGAAGCGGGGGGGTACGAGCAGTACTTC. It translates to CASSLSEEAGGYEQYF.

The chain employs TRBV27 and TRBJ2-7; 9 bases fit TRBD2. The CDR3 loop spans 15 amino acids. J was trimmed by 2 bases and V by 6 bases; bases with no gene match: 8. CDR1 is MNHEY, CDR2 SMNVEV, per germline (reference sequence). As DNA, the CDR3 is TGTGCCAGCAGGCCCTTTGGCGGGAGGGCCTACGAGCAGTACTTC. It is translated as CASRPFGGRAYEQYF.

The chain uses TRBV27 and TRBJ2-7; 7 positions agree with TRBD1. The J segment lost 2 bases and the V segment lost 8 bases, leaving 12 bases of the junction unmatched. There are 15 residues in the CDR3. Germline assignment: CDR1 MNHEY and CDR2 SMNVEV (reference sequence). Here the CDR3 reads CASQKYRGGAYEQYF. CDR3 in DNA: TGTGCCAGCCAAAAATATAGAGGGGGCGCCTACGAGCAGTACTTC.

V and J are TRBV30 and TRBJ1-3; the match to TRBD1 covers 10 bases. V was clipped by 1 base and J by 2 bases; unmatched bases: 5. CDR1 and CDR2 (germline): GTSNPN, SVGIG (reference sequence). This CDR3 contains 16 residues. The DNA of the CDR3 is TGTGCCTGGAGTGGGGACAGGGGATTTACTGGAAACACCATATATTTT. Translation: CAWSGDRGFTGNTIYF.

The chain combines TRBV30 with TRBJ2-1, with a possible D match to TRBD2 (6 bases). Germline assignment: CDR1 GTSNPN and CDR2 SVGIG (reference sequence). CDR3 length: 13 residues. The CDR3 is CGRGGSRSNEQFF. The CDR3 nucleotides read TGTGGTCGTGGAGGGAGCCGTAGCAATGAGCAGTTCTTC.